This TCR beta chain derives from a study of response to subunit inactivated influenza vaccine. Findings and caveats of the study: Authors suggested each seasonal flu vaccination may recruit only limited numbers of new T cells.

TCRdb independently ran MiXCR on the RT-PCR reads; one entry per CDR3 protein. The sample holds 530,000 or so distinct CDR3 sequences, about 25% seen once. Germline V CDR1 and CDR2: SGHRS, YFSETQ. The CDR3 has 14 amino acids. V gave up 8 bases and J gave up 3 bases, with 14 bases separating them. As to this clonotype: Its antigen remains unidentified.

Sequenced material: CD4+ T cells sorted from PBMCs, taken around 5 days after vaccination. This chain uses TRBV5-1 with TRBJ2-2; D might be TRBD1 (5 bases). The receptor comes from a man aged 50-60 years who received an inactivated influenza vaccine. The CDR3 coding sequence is TGCGCCAGTAAACAGGAGACGCACACCGGGGAGCTGTTTTTT. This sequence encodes CASKQETHTGELFF.